This entry describes one T cell receptor (beta chain). The data belong to a study of cytomegalovirus exposure and HLA in healthy donors. Primers: 60 Vbeta forward and 13 Jbeta reverse. Sequencing was performed with immunoSEQ multiplex PCR; in TCRdb, only in-frame clones are kept and a portion is missing. The data show 100,000 or so clones, with 77% seen just once and around a tenth held by the top ten. Trimming left V 7 bases short and J 1 base short, with 10 bases between. The CDR3 sequence is 13 residues long. Germline loops: CDR1 LNHDA, CDR2 SQIVND (reference sequence). The rearrangement joins TRBV19 to TRBJ1-1, with D possibly being TRBD1 (5 bases). The origin of this receptor is a male donor in good health and CMV-seropositive. The specimen was PBMCs. DNA of the CDR3: TGTGCCAGTAATGTAGGACAGAACACTGAAGCTTTCTTT. Translated: CASNVGQNTEAFF.